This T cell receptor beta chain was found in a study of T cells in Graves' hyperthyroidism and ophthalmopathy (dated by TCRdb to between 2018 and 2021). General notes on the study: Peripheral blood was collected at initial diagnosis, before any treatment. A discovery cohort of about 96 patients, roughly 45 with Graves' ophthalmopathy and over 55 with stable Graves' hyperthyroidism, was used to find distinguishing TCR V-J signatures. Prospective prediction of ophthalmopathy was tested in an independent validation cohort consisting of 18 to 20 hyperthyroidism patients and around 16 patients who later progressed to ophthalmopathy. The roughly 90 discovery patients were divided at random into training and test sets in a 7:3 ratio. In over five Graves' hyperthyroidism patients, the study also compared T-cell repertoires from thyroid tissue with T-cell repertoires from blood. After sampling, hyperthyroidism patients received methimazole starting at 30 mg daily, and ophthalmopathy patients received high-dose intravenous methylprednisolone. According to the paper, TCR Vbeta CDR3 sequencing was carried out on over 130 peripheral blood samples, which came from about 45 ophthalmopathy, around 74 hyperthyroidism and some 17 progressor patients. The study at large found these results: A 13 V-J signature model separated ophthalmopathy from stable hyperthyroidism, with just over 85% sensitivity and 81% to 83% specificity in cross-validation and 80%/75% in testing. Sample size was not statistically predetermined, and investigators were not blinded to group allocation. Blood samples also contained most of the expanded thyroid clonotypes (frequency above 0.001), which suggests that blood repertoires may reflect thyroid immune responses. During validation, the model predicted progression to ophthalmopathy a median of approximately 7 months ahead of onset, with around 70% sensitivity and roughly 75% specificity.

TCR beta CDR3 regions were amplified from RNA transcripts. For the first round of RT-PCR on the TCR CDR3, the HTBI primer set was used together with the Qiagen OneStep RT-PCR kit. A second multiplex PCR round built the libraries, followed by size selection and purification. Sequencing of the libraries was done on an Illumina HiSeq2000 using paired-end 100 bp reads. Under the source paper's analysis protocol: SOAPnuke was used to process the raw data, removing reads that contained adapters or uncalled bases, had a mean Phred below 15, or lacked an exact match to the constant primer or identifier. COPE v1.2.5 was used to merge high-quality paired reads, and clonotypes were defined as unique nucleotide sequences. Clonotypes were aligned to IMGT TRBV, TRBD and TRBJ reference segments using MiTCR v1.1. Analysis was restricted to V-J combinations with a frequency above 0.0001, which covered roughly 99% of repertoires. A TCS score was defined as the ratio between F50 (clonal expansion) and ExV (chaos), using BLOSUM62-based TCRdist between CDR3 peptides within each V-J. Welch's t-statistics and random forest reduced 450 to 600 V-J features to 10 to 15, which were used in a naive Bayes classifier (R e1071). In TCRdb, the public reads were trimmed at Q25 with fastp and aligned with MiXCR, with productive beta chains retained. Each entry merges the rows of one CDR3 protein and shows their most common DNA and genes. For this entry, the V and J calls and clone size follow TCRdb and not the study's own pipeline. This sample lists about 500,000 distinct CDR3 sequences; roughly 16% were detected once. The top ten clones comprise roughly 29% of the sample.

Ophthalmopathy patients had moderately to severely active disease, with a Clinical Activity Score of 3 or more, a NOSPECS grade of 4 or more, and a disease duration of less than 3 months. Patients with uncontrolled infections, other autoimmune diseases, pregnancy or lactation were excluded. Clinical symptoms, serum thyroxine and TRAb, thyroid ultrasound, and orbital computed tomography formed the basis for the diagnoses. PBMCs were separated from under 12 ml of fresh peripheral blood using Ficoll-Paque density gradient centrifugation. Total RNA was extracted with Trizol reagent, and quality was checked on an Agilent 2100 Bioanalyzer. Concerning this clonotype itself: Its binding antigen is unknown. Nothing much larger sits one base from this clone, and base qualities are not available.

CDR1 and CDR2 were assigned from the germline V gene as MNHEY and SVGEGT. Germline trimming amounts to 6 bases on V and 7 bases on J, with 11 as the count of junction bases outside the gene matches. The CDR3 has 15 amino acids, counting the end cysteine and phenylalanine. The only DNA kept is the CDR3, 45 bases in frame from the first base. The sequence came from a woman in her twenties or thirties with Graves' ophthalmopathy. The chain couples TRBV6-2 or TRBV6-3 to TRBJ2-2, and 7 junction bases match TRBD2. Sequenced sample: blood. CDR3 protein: CASRTRGGSGGELFF. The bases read TGTGCCAGCAGAACCCGGGGAGGGTCCGGCGGGGAGCTGTTTTTT.